This TCR beta chain was recovered during a study of regulatory T cells in long-lasting Graves disease. Turning to the study itself: New Graves' disease cases had less than 3 months of antithyroid drugs.

This CDR3 contains 19 residues. CDR1 is SGHNT, CDR2 YENEEA, per germline. Trimming took 4 bases from V and 8 from J, leaving 30 bases between them. The time point is: newly diagnosed GD, antithyroid drugs for less than 3 months. RNA extracted from PBMCs served as the sequencing template. In this cohort, patients came from an endocrinology department located in Xi'an, China. Through Arm-PCR of CDR3 regions and iRepertoire HTBI primers, TCR beta libraries were built. TCRdb re-derived calls from the multiplex PCR reads in MiXCR, one entry per CDR3 protein. The data contain approximately 440,000 distinct CDR3 sequences, 15% to 20% of them seen just once; the ten biggest clones take up more than 10%. This clonotype was detected many times. The data also belong to a second study, concerning T cells in Graves' hyperthyroidism and ophthalmopathy. That source reports: A set of HTBI primers served as the primers for a first-round RT-PCR of the TCR CDR3.

The sequenced sample was peripheral blood mononuclear cells (PBMCs), obtained at new diagnosis, from a patient treated with antithyroid drugs. The gene calls are TRBV11-3 and TRBJ2-1, with D perhaps given as TRBD1 or TRBD2 (5 bases each). This TCR derives from a man aged 35 to 55 with Graves disease. CDR3 sequence reads: CASSSRDPAKASIGDEQFF. The CDR3 DNA reads as TGTGCCAGCAGCTCCCGGGACCCCGCTAAGGCTAGCATTGGGGATGAGCAGTTCTTC.